These 19 T cell receptor beta chains originate from one sample sequenced in a study of regulatory T cells in long-lasting Graves disease. Time point meaning: newly diagnosed GD, antithyroid drugs for less than 3 months. Following extraction of RNA from PBMCs, that RNA was used to make the TCR library. HTBI primers from iRepertoire and Arm-PCR of CDR3 regions yielded the TCR beta libraries. One entry per CDR3 protein, called by TCRdb with MiXCR from the multiplex PCR reads. The sample lists approximately 210,000 distinct CDR3 sequences; roughly 18% were seen once. Sequenced material: peripheral blood mononuclear cells (PBMCs), taken at new diagnosis, from a patient treated with antithyroid drugs. These receptors came from a female donor with Graves disease.

The rearrangement joins TRBV27 to TRBJ2-7; D unresolved. This CDR3 has 9 amino acids. The V end was cut by 7 bases, the J end by 6 bases, with 4 bases between. Germline values: CDR1 MNHEY, CDR2 SMNVEV (reference sequence). The CDR3 here is CASTREQYV. CDR3 coding DNA: TGTGCCAGCACCCGCGAGCAGTACGTC.

In its sample, this clonotype was seen many times. The CDR3 is CASSLGASGANVLTF. In nucleotides, the CDR3 is TGTGCCAGCAGTCTGGGGGCATCTGGGGCCAACGTCCTGACTTTC. The V and J genes are TRBV12-3 or TRBV12-4 and TRBJ2-6; D is possibly TRBD1 (6 bases). The germline V and J ends were trimmed by 5 bases and 1 base, with 9 bases remaining between them. The CDR3 is 15 amino acids.

The DNA for the CDR3 is TGTGCCAGCAGCCCAGACTATACTAGCACAGATACGCAGTATTTT. Its protein product is CASSPDYTSTDTQYF. This chain uses TRBV7-3 with TRBJ2-3, with D possibly TRBD2 on 5 matching bases. The germline V gene encodes CDR1 SGHTA and CDR2 FQGTGA. The CDR3 contains 15 residues. Trimming shortened V by 5 bases and J by 0 bases, and 12 bases separated the two germline ends. The full variable domain, rest sourced from reference TRBV7-3 and TRBJ2-3, is GAGVSQTPSNKVTEKGKYVELRCDPISGHTALYWYRQSLGQGPEFLIYFQGTGAADDSGLPNDRFFAVRPEGSVSTLKIQRTERGDSAVYLCASSPDYTSTDTQYFGPGTRLTVL.

In its sample, this clonotype was seen many times. This chain links TRBV12-3 or TRBV12-4 with TRBJ2-7; D remains ambiguous. The ends were cut back, 7 bases at V and 6 bases at J, with 10 bases in the middle. CDR3 length: 11 residues. CDR3: CASTKGSEQYF. The CDR3, as DNA: TGTGCCAGCACGAAGGGAAGCGAGCAGTACTTC.

This clonotype was counted ten times or more. The genes are TRBV7-2 and TRBJ2-3; no clear D gene. V lost 4 bases, J lost 2 bases, and 10 bases lay in between. CDR3 length: 14 residues. Germline V gene data show CDR1 as SGHTA and CDR2 as FQGNSA. The chain's CDR3 is CASSSSQATDTQYF. CDR3 nucleotide sequence: TGTGCCAGCAGCTCCTCTCAGGCCACAGATACGCAGTATTTT. The full variable domain, in which reference TRBV7-2 and TRBJ2-3 provide the parts outside the CDR3, is GAGVSQSPSNKVTEKGKDVELRCDPISGHTALYWYRQSLGQGLEFLIYFQGNSAPDKSGLPSDRFSAERTGGSVSTLTIQRTQQEDSAVYLCASSSSQATDTQYFGPGTRLTVL.

The chain combines TRBV15 with TRBJ1-3; 7 nucleotides match TRBD1. V was pared by 1 base and J by 3 bases, with 3 bases of the junction left unmatched. Germline V gene lookup returns CDR1 LNHNV and CDR2 YYDKDF (reference sequence). This CDR3 has 15 residues. The CDR3 region has the DNA TGTGCCACCAGCAGAGGTTGGACAGGTGGAAACACCATATATTTT. Protein product: CATSRGWTGGNTIYF. The full variable domain, in which reference TRBV15 and TRBJ1-3 provide the parts outside the CDR3, is DAMVIQNPRYQVTQFGKPVTLSCSQTLNHNVMYWYQQKSSQAPKLLFHYYDKDFNNEADTPDNFQSRRPNTSFCFLDIRSPGLGDTAMYLCATSRGWTGGNTIYFGEGSWLTVV.

This clonotype was recorded at least ten times. V is TRBV30 and J is TRBJ2-7, with 11 nucleotides matching TRBD1. J lost 0 bases, V lost 4 bases, and 2 bases had no gene match. Germline CDR1 and CDR2: GTSNPN and SVGIG (reference sequence). The CDR3 spans 14 residues. The CDR3 DNA is TGTGCCTGGAATGGACAGGGGGCCTCCTACGAGCAGTACTTC. Its protein product is CAWNGQGASYEQYF.

This clonotype showed up many times. The chain recombines TRBV24-1 with TRBJ2-1; D might be TRBD2 (5 bases). V lost 4 bases to trimming and J lost 7 bases, with 10 bases between them. Germline CDR1 KGHDR, CDR2 SFDVKD. There are 13 residues in the CDR3. CDR3 protein: CATSEPWRNEQFF. CDR3 in DNA: TGTGCCACCAGTGAGCCCTGGAGGAATGAGCAGTTCTTC.

This clonotype has a count of ten or more. J is TRBJ1-1 and V is TRBV19; no clear D gene. With 4 bases removed from V and 0 bases from J, the gap between germline ends came to 9 bases. The CDR3 consists of 14 residues. Germline lookup yields CDR1 LNHDA and CDR2 SQIVND (reference sequence). The CDR3 bases are TGTGCCAGTAGTAAACAGAAATTGAACACTGAAGCTTTCTTT. Its protein product is CASSKQKLNTEAFF.

The chain is built from TRBV5-5 and TRBJ1-1, with a weak D call TRBD1 (5 bases). This CDR3 is built from 13 residues. Germline CDR1 and CDR2: SGHKS and YYEKEE (reference sequence). Trimming shortened V by 0 bases and J by 5 bases, and 8 bases separated the two germline ends. CDR3 coding DNA: TGTGCCAGCAGCTTGGACCCAGGGACTGAAGCTTTCTTT. Translated, it gives CASSLDPGTEAFF.

The table lists this clonotype with many counts. The CDR3 coding sequence is TGTGCCAGCAGCTTAGGGGACAGGGGGCTCTACGAGCAGTACTTC. Residues: CASSLGDRGLYEQYF. The chain has TRBV7-9 and TRBJ2-7, with TRBD1 identical over 12 bases. This CDR3 spans 15 amino acids. V dropped 1 base and J dropped 3; count of bases not matched to a gene: 1. Germline loops: CDR1 SEHNR, CDR2 FQNEAQ (reference sequence).

There are many counts of this clonotype. This chain uses TRBV20-1 with TRBJ1-1, with unresolved D. Germline CDR1 and CDR2: DFQATT and SNEGSKA (reference sequence). The V and J ends lost 1 base and 0 bases respectively, with 9 bases between them. CDR3 length: 14 residues. CDR3 DNA: TGCAGTGCTAGAGCAAACGTCCTGAACACTGAAGCTTTCTTT. Its translation: CSARANVLNTEAFF.

This chain links TRBV9 with TRBJ2-3; possibly TRBD1 for D (5 bases). The germline V gene has CDR1 SGDLS and CDR2 YYNGEE. This CDR3 has 14 amino acids. Trimming shortened V by 0 bases and J by 4 bases, and 9 bases separated the two germline ends. The CDR3 nucleotides are TGTGCCAGCAGCGTAGGGGGCGAAGCAGATACGCAGTATTTT. Its translation: CASSVGGEADTQYF.

This clonotype came up many times. Here the CDR3 reads CAISESEGEKLFF. The CDR3 DNA follows: TGTGCCATCAGTGAGTCGGAGGGCGAAAAACTGTTTTTT. The gene calls are TRBV10-3 and TRBJ1-4, with D hard to call. The germline V gene encodes CDR1 ENHRY and CDR2 SYGVKD. V shed 0 bases and J shed 8 bases, with 7 bases lying between them. This CDR3 contains 13 residues.

This clonotype was recorded many times. The chain recombines TRBV11-3 with TRBJ1-5; D is unclear. Trimming removed 10 bases from V and 9 bases from J, with 7 bases in between. CDR1 SGHNT and CDR2 YENEEA come from the germline V gene. This CDR3 region has 9 residues. The CDR3 reads CANPGPQHF. CDR3 DNA sequence: TGTGCCAACCCGGGGCCCCAGCATTTT.

This clonotype was seen many times. The rearrangement joins TRBV28 to TRBJ1-1; TRBD1 might be the D (6 bases). The CDR3 consists of 12 residues. The germline V and J ends were trimmed by 6 bases and 5 bases, with 10 bases remaining between them. Germline CDR1 reads MDHEN; CDR2 reads SYDVKM. The CDR3 loop reads CASSLGQTEAFF. The DNA for the CDR3 is TGTGCCAGCAGCCTGGGACAAACTGAAGCTTTCTTT.

Many counts were recorded for this clonotype. CDR3 nucleotides: TGCAGTGCCGAGACTAGCGGGACGCTCTATACGCAGTATTTT. Protein: CSAETSGTLYTQYF. The rearrangement uses TRBV20-1 and TRBJ2-3; 11 bases agree with TRBD2. V was pared by 6 bases and J by 7 bases, with 9 bases of the junction left unmatched. The CDR3 is 14 amino acids. Germline CDR1 and CDR2: DFQATT and SNEGSKA (reference sequence).

This clonotype was seen repeatedly, ten times or more. J is TRBJ1-4 and V is TRBV7-9, with TRBD1 matching over 8 bases. The CDR3 has 13 amino acids. Germline CDR1 reads SEHNR; CDR2 reads FQNEAQ (reference sequence). CDR3 in amino acids: CATRGLPGEKLFF. The DNA for the CDR3 is TGTGCAACCAGGGGGCTGCCGGGTGAAAAACTGTTTTTT.

This clonotype was detected ten times or more. This chain connects TRBV6-2 or TRBV6-3 to TRBJ2-7; D unclear. In germline, CDR1 is MNHEY, CDR2 SVGEGT. This CDR3 is built from 12 residues. V was shortened by 4 bases and J by 3 bases, with 7 bases between the two germline ends. In DNA, the CDR3 is TGTGCCAGCAGTTCGGATATCTACGAGCAGTACTTC. Protein: CASSSDIYEQYF.